This T cell receptor beta chain came from a study of blood T cell repertoires in COVID-19 (TCRdb year 2020). As for the study more broadly: The collaborator samples originated in the United States, Italy and Spain and spanned the acute and convalescent phases of COVID-19. The prospective study material was composed of cDNA or gDNA derived from T cells, B-cell-depleted T cells, or PBMCs. The dataset comprised deeply sampled blood TCRbeta repertoires from subjects exposed to, actively infected with, or recovered from COVID-19. The repertoires were made available in a free public database intended to serve as a resource for research on the immune response to SARS-CoV-2. The samples were drawn from the first 160 participants of the ongoing ImmuneRACE study and from 1,254 subjects provided by 6 global collaborators. A de-identified subject ID, COVID-19 status, age in years and sex were almost always included in the sample metadata. Where available, HLA class I and class II types were obtained from metadata supplied by the sample provider rather than from assay-based typing. What the authors observed across the whole study: Clinical and demographic metadata were provided uncurated, with the amount varying by source and participant.

As concerns this clone: Its target antigen remains unknown. No per-base quality is available; no much larger clone lies one base away.

The immunoSEQ Assay, a bias-controlled multiplex PCR, was used to amplify TCRbeta CDR3 regions from genomic DNA. The original methods were these. Nucleated cell counts per sample were estimated from amplification of reference gene primers within the assay. To quantify the absolute abundance of each unique TCRbeta CDR3 rearrangement, sequence reads were collapsed and filtered. For each sample, productive Simpson clonality was calculated as the square root of Simpson's diversity index across productive rearrangements. As stored in TCRdb, this immuneACCESS dataset retains in-frame rearrangements with V and J assigned. A fraction of the clones does not appear; measured against another copy, unresolved V genes explain less than half of the discrepancy, and the remainder lacks a known reason. V and J calls and clone size follow that table, whereas D and trimming were derived from the DNA. Within this sample are about 310,000 clones, with around 85% of them counted one time only. The top ten hold 1.5% to 2% of the sample.

Here V drops 1 base and J drops 0 bases, and the junction holds 4 bases not matched to any gene. The CDR3 goes from the cysteine to the phenylalanine over 16 residues. Only CDR3 DNA is held: 48 bases, read in frame from base 1. For CDR1 and CDR2, the germline V gene (reference sequence) lists SEHNR and FQNEAQ. Participants in the prospective study were aged roughly 18 to 100 years, lived in under 30 United States geographic areas, and enrolled through a virtual design. In the prospective study, participants were assigned to cohorts based on the clinical history participants reported in a screening survey and a study questionnaire. Exposed participants had been in contact with someone with a PCR-confirmed or clinician-diagnosed COVID-19 case within 2 weeks of study entry. Mobile phlebotomists in the prospective study collected whole blood, serum and a nasopharyngeal or oropharyngeal swab from every participant. Participants in the prospective study had the option to provide additional blood draws and questionnaires over a roughly 2-month period. Blood samples from the prospective study were shipped frozen or at room temperature prior to DNA extraction.

The source is a woman between 25 and 40 years old who had been exposed to COVID-19. The chain uses TRBV7-9 and TRBJ2-7; TRBD1 lines up with 9 middle nucleotides. The sequenced sample consisted of PBMCs or T cells enriched from blood (not recorded which). The DNA sequence is as follows: TGTGCCAGCAGCTTAGATGTGACAGGGGGCTCCTACGAGCAGTACTTC. It specifies CASSLDVTGGSYEQYF.